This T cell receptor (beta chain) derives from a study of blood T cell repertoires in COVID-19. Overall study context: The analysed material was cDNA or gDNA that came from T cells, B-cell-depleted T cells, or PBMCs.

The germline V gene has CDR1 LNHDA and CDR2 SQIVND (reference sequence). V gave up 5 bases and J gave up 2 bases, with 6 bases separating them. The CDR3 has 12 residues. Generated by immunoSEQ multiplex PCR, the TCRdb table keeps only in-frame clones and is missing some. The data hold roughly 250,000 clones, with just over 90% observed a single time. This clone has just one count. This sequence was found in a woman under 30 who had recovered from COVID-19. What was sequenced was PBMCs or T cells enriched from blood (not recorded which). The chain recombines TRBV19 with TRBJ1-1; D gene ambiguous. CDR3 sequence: CASSFHNTEAFF. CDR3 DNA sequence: TGTGCCAGTAGTTTCCATAACACTGAAGCTTTCTTT.